This T cell receptor beta chain was captured in a study of radiotherapy plus CTLA-4 blockade in lung cancer. The CDR3 runs to 16 residues. J gave up 8 bases and V 0 bases, and 10 bases lay outside the gene matches. Germline assignment: CDR1 LGHNA and CDR2 YNFKEQ. The protocol was immunoSEQ multiplex PCR, while the TCRdb copy is restricted to in-frame clones and leaves out a portion. The sample records around 90,000 clones, about 83% being singletons. The chain combines TRBV4-2 with TRBJ1-3, with 7 bases aligning to TRBD1. This sequence originates from a human donor with non-small cell lung cancer that progressed on radiotherapy plus ipilimumab. This material consisted of peripheral blood, taken from a patient treated with radiotherapy plus ipilimumab. The CDR3 sequence: CASSQDLTGAGDTIYF. Written as DNA, the CDR3 is TGTGCCAGCAGCCAAGATCTCACAGGGGCAGGGGACACCATATATTTT.